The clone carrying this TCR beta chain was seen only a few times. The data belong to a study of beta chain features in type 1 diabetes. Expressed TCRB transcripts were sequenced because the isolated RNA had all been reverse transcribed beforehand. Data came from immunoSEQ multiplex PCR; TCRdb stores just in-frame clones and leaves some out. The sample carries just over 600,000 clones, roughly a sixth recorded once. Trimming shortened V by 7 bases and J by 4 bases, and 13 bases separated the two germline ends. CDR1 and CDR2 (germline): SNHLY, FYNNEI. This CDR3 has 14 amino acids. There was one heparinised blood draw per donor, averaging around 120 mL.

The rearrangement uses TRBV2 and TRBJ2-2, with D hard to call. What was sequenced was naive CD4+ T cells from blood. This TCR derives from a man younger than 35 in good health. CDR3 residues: CASTLDSGTGELFF. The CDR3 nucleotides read TGTGCCAGCACTCTTGACTCGGGCACCGGGGAGCTGTTTTTT.